This TCR beta chain emerged from a study of shared clonotypes between healthy human individuals. About the research overall: Per donor, CD8 memory used one plate, CD8 naive used two, CD4 memory used three and CD4 naive used three.

V was pared by 2 bases and J by 8 bases, with 1 base of the junction left unmatched. Looked up from germline, CDR1 is MNHNY and CDR2 is SVGAGI (reference sequence). CDR3 length equals 13 residues. Researchers partitioned CD4+ cells into CD45RA+ naive and CD45RA-negative memory subsets. For this clone: Its antigen is currently unknown.

General study points: Naive subsets tended to show greater estimated richness than memory subsets.

On sorted subsets, replicate PCRs used about 0.2 ug DNA, or 25,000 to 35,000 T cell genomes. This table comes from immunoSEQ multiplex PCR, and its TCRdb copy is limited to in-frame clones, with some not included. The sample yields some 2,000,000 clones, roughly 95% seen once. The clonotype comes from a man aged 18 to 35 in good health. The rearrangement uses TRBV6-6 and TRBJ2-1, with 9 bases that match TRBD1. Source material: naive CD4+ T cells sorted from blood. As for subset: CD45RA+ positively selected. The CDR3 region is CASSYRTGDEQFF. The DNA of the CDR3 is TGTGCCAGCAGTTACCGGACAGGGGATGAGCAGTTCTTC.